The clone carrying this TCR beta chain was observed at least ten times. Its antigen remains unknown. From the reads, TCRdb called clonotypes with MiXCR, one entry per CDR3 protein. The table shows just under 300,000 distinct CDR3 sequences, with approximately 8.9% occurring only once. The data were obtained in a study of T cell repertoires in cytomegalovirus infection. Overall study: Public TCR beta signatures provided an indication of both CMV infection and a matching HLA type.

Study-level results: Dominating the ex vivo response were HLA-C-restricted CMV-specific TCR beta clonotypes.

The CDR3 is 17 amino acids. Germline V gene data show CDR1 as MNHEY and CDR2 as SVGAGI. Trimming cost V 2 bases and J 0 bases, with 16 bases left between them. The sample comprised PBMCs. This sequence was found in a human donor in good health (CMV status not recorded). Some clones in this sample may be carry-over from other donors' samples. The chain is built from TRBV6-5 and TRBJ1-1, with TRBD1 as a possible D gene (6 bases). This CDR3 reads CASSYATGVTLNTEAFF. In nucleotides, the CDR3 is TGTGCCAGCAGTTACGCGACAGGAGTTACTTTGAACACTGAAGCTTTCTTT.